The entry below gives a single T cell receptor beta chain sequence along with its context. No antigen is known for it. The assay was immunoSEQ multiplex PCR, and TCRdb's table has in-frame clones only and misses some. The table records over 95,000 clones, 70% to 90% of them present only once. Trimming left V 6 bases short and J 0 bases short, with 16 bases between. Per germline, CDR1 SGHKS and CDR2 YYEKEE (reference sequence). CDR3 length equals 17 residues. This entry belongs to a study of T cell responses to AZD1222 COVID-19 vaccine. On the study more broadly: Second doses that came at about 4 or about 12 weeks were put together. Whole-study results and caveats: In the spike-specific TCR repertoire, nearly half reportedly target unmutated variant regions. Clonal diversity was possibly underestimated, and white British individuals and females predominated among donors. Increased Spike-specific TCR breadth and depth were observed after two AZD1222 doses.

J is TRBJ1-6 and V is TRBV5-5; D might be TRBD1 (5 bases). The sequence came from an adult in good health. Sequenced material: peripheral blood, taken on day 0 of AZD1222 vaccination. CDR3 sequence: CASTWGGRRSYNSPLHF. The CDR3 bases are TGTGCCAGCACTTGGGGCGGACGACGCTCCTATAATTCACCCCTCCACTTT.